This T cell receptor (beta chain) emerged from a study of blood T cells in healthy people across ages. The CDR3 consists of 12 residues. Germline CDR1 and CDR2: LGHNA and YSLEER. With 10 bases removed from V and 2 bases from J, the gap between germline ends came to 9 bases. Study results and caveats: More naive CD4+ cells and higher diversity marked long-lived donors relative to aged donors. Significant beta diversity loss was already apparent by age roughly 44, declining roughly linearly.

Primed by a sample-barcoded 5' primer and a J-beta primer mix, a second PCR proceeded for about 6 to 12 cycles. TCRdb called the 5' RACE reads again in MiXCR, with one record for every CDR3 protein. Of about a million distinct CDR3 sequences listed, 35% to 40% were seen once; the top ten hold around 14%. As concerns this clonotype: Its antigen is currently unknown.

This TCR derives from a man aged 18 to 29 in good health. The rearrangement uses TRBV4-3 and TRBJ2-4; D unclear. Sequencing was performed on blood. In DNA, the CDR3 is TGCGCCACCAGAGGACCCAAAAACATTCAGTACTTC. This translates into CATRGPKNIQYF.